What follows describes a single TCR beta chain. Antigen: not known. This record comes from a study of cytomegalovirus exposure and HLA in healthy donors. Primers included in the PCR were 60 Vbeta and 13 Jbeta primers. Assay: immunoSEQ multiplex PCR; the TCRdb copy retains only in-frame clones and omits some. The top ten hold nearly 6% of the sample, which has 120,000 or so clones, about 73% seen once. Overall study findings and caveats: For most TCR sequences rarity was the rule, although some public TCRs occurred in many donors.

The CDR3 has 14 amino acids. Trimming stripped 3 bases from V and 3 bases from J, with 10 bases between. Looked up from germline, CDR1 is SGHTS and CDR2 is YDEGEE. The source of this sequence is a woman between 50 and 59 years old in good health and CMV-seropositive. This rearrangement joins TRBV5-8 to TRBJ1-3; a possible D gene is TRBD1 (6 bases). The sample taken for sequencing was PBMCs. Here the CDR3 DNA reads TGTGCCAGCAGCTCGGGACACCTTGGAAACACCATATATTTT. Amino acids: CASSSGHLGNTIYF.